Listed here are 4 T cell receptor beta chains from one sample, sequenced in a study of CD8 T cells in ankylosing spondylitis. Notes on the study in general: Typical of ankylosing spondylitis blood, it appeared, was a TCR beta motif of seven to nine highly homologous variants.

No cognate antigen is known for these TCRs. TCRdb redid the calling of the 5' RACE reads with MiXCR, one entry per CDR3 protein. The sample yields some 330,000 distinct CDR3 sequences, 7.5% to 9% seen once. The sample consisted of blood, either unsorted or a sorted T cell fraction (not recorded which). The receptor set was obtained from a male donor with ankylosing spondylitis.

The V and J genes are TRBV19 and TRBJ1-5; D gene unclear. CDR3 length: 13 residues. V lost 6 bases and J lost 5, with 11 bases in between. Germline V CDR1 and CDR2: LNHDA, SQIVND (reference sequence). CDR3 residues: CASRRVRDQPQHF. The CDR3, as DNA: TGTGCCAGTAGAAGGGTACGGGATCAGCCCCAGCATTTT.

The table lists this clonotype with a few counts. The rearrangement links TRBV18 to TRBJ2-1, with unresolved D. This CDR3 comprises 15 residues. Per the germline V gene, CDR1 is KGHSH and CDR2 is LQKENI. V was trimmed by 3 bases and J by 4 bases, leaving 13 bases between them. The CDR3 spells CASSPGGMGYNEQFF. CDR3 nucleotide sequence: TGTGCCAGCTCACCCGGCGGTATGGGATACAATGAGCAGTTCTTC.

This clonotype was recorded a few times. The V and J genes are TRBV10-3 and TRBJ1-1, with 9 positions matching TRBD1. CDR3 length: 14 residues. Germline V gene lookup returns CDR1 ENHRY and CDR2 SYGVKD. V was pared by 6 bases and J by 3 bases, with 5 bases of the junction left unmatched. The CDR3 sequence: CAIRRDRDYTEAFF. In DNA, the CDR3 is TGTGCCATCAGACGGGACAGGGATTACACTGAAGCTTTCTTT.

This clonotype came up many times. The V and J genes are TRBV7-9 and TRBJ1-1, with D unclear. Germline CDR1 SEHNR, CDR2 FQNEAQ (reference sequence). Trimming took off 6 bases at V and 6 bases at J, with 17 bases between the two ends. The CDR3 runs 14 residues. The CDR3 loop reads CASRLIGTNPEAFF. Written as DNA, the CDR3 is TGTGCCAGCAGACTAATCGGTACCAATCCTGAAGCTTTCTTT.